This T cell receptor (beta chain) was identified during a study of cytomegalovirus exposure and HLA in healthy donors. Use of 60 Vbeta and 13 Jbeta primers characterized the PCR. TCRdb's table, derived via immunoSEQ multiplex PCR, lists solely in-frame clones and lacks some. The sample consists of approximately 110,000 clones, 75% to 85% of them appearing once. The CDR3 extends over 15 amino acids. With 0 bases removed from V and 5 bases from J, the gap between germline ends came to 14 bases. Per the germline V gene, CDR1 is SGHRS and CDR2 is YFSETQ. The clonotype was recovered from a man younger than 45 in good health and CMV-seronegative. Sequenced material: PBMCs. The genes are TRBV5-1 and TRBJ2-5, with D maybe TRBD2 (6 bases). The CDR3 DNA reads as TGCGCCAGCAGCTTGGGACTAGAGGACCTGGAGACCCAGTACTTC. Residues: CASSLGLEDLETQYF.